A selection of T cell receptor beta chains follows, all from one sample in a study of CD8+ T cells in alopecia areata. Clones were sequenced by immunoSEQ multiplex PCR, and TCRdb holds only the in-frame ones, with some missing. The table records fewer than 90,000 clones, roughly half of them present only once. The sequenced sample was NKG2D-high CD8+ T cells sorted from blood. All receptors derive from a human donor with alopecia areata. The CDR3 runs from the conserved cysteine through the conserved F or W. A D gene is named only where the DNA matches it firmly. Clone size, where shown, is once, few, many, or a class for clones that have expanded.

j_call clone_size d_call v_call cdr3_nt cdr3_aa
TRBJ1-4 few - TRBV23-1 TGCGCCAGCAGTCATCCCGACACAGGGCGGAATGAAAAACTGTTTTTT CASSHPDTGRNEKLFF
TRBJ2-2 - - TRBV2 TGTGCCAGCAGCGGTGACTCCACAGCAGCAAACACCGGGGAGCTGTTTTTT CASSGDSTAANTGELFF
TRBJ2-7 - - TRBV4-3 TGCGCCAGCAGCCAAGAGGGCGGGCCGACCTACGAGCAGTACTTC CASSQEGGPTYEQYF
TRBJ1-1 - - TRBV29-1 TGCAGCGTTGGTGGGGTGGACACTGAAGCTTTCTTT CSVGGVDTEAFF
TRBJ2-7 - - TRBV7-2 TGTGCCAGCACCCGGGCAGGGTCCTACGAGCAGTACTTC CASTRAGSYEQYF
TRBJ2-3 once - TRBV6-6 TGTGCCAGCAGTTACTCGGAGAGCACAGATACGCAGTATTTT CASSYSESTDTQYF
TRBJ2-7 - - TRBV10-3 TGTGCCATCAGTGAGTCTGCGATTTACGAGCAGTACTTC CAISESAIYEQYF
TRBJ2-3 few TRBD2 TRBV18 TGTGCCAGCTCACCTCGGGAGGGCCCTGGCACAGATACGCAGTATTTT CASSPREGPGTDTQYF
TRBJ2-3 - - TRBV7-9 TGTGCCAGCAGTTCGCAGGGGAAAGATACGCAGTATTTT CASSSQGKDTQYF
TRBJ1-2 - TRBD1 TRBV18 TGTGCCAGCTCACCTCTCAGGGGGCGAGTTGGCTACACCTTC CASSPLRGRVGYTF
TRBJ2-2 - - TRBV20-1 TGCAGTGCTAGAGACACCGGGGAGCTGTTTTTT CSARDTGELFF
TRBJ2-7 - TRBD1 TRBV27 TGTGCCAGCAGTTTAATTATGGGACAGGGGACCTACGAGCAGTACTTC CASSLIMGQGTYEQYF
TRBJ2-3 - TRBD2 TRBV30 TGTGCCTACGATAGCGGGGTTAGCACAGATACGCAGTATTTT CAYDSGVSTDTQYF
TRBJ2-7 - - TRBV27 TGTGCCAGCAGTCTCTTACAGGGAACCGAGCAGTACTTC CASSLLQGTEQYF
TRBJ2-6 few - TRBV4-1 TGCGCCAGCAGCCCGACGTTAGGGGCCAACGTCCTGACTTTC CASSPTLGANVLTF
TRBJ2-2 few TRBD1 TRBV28 TGTGCCAGCAGTTTCCGGGGACAGTTTGGGGAGCTGTTTTTT CASSFRGQFGELFF
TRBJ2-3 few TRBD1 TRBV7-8 TGTGCCAGCAGCTCAGGACAGGGCCACTCGGCGCAGTATTTT CASSSGQGHSAQYF
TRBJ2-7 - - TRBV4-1 TGCGCCAGCAGCCAAGAAGACGGTTCCTACGAGCAGTACTTC CASSQEDGSYEQYF
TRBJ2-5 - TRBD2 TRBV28 TGTGCCAGCAGTTTTGGCAGGCGGCGGGGGGAGACCCAGTACTTC CASSFGRRRGETQYF
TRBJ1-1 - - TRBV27 TGTGCCAGCAGTGACAGCACTGAAGCTTTCTTT CASSDSTEAFF
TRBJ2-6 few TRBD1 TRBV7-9 TGTGCCAGCAGCTCATCGGGACAGGGCTCTGGGGCCAACGTCCTGACTTTC CASSSSGQGSGANVLTF
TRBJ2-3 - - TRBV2 TGTGCCAGCACCCCGCGGGACATTAGGGCAGATACGCAGTATTTT CASTPRDIRADTQYF
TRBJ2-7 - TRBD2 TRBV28 TGTGCCAGCAGTCCCCCCGGGGGGAAAGACGAGCAGTACTTC CASSPPGGKDEQYF
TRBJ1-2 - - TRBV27 TGTGCCAGCCTGGACCGCTATGGCTACACCTTC CASLDRYGYTF
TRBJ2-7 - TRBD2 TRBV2 TGTGCCAGCAGTGCGGAGCGGGAACACTACGAGCAGTACTTC CASSAEREHYEQYF
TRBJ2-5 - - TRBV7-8 TGTGCCAGCAGCTTACCAACCCAAGAGACCCAGTACTTC CASSLPTQETQYF
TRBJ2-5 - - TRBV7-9 TGTGCTCAAAACCCAAGGCTACAAGAGACCCAGTACTTC CAQNPRLQETQYF
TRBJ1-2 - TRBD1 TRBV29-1 TGCAGCGTTGACATCTGGGACAGGACCTTAGCTAACTATGGCTACACCTTC CSVDIWDRTLANYGYTF
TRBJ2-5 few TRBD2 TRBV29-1 TGCAGCGTTGTGGGCTGGGAGGGCCGAGAGACCCAGTACTTC CSVVGWEGRETQYF
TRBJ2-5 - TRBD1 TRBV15 TGTGCCACCAGCGCAAACCGGGACAGGGGTGAGACCCAGTACTTC CATSANRDRGETQYF
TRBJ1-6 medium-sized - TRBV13 TGTGCCAGCAGCTCGGATGATTCACCCCTCCACTTT CASSSDDSPLHF
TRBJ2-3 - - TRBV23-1 TGCGCCAGCAGTCAATCCAGGGGGGGTTCCACAGATACGCAGTATTTT CASSQSRGGSTDTQYF
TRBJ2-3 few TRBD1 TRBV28 TGTGCCAGCAGTCCGTTTGGCTCAGGGGGCCCAGATACGCAGTATTTT CASSPFGSGGPDTQYF
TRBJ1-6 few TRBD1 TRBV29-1 TGCAGCGTTGAAGATCCTACGACAGGGGGATCGGATTCACCCCTCCACTTT CSVEDPTTGGSDSPLHF
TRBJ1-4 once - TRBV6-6 TGTGCCAGCAGTTACGACAGCAATAATGAAAAACTGTTTTTT CASSYDSNNEKLFF
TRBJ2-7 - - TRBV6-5 TGTGCCAGCAGTTATGATTCTGGAAACAACGAGCAGTACTTC CASSYDSGNNEQYF
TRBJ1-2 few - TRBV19 TGTGCCAGTACCCCGTGGGGGGCTTACTATGGCTACACCTTC CASTPWGAYYGYTF
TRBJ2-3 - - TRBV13 TGTGCCAGCAGCTTGACTAAGGGGGGGGCAGATACGCAGTATTTT CASSLTKGGADTQYF